This T cell receptor (beta chain) was identified during a study of blood T cell repertoires in COVID-19. Trimming removed 4 bases at V and 6 bases at J, with 7 bases between. This CDR3 spans 12 amino acids. Germline V gene sequence: CDR1 SGHNT, CDR2 YYREEE (reference sequence). Profiling relied on immunoSEQ multiplex PCR, and the TCRdb table lists in-frame clones only, not all of them. The repertoire includes 200,000 to 250,000 clones, 84% of them detected once, and less than 7% sits in the top ten. V usage is TRBV5-4 and J usage is TRBJ2-2, with D unresolved. The receptor was isolated from a woman between 40 and 55 years old who had recovered from COVID-19. Sequenced input: PBMCs or T cells enriched from blood (not recorded which). The CDR3 DNA is TGTGCCAGCAGCCCAGTATCCGGGGAGCTGTTTTTT. It encodes CASSPVSGELFF.